The sequence of this TCR beta chain was determined in a study of vaccination and CD4 T cells after COVID-19 (dated by TCRdb to the early 2020s). Background for the entire study: Convalescent patients had a positive SARS-CoV-2 result on nasal swab PCR, and of these patients, fewer than ten had mild disease and one had severe disease. The convalescent cohort included six males and four females, with two Hispanic individuals, seven Caucasians, two Asians and one multiracial person. Participants got two doses of the Pfizer-BioNTech BNT162b2 vaccine (n=8) or two doses of the Moderna mRNA-1273 vaccine (n=2). Post-COVID blood samples from convalescent patients were collected a median of roughly 100 days after diagnosis, with a range of roughly 35 to 170 days. Post-vaccine blood samples were collected a median of approximately eleven weeks after the second vaccine dose, ranging from roughly 14 to 241 days. For stimulating the cultures, overlapping spike peptide pools were used, derived from SARS-CoV-2 as well as from the common cold coronaviruses HCoV-NL63, HCoV-OC43 and HCoV-229E. Control cultures used a CEFX viral epitope pool as positive control, an HIV-1 Nef peptide pool as negative control, or no peptide. In 10 COVID-19 convalescent patients and a handful of infection-naive healthy vaccine recipients, researchers compared the spike-specific CD4+ TCR repertoire from before mRNA vaccination with the repertoire from after.

The treatment or condition label, as the study defines it: roughly 11-day PBMC culture with coronavirus spike peptide pools or control peptides (ViraFEST assay). To expand antigen-specific T cells with peptide pools and then pick out the expanded clonotypes through TCR sequencing, the study relied on the ViraFEST assay. The convalescent patients' positive SARS-CoV-2 PCR tests were from March to December 2020, which was before the Alpha, Beta and Delta variants emerged in the United States. Fewer than 2.5 million PBMCs per well were cultured in IMDM with roughly 5% human AB serum and around 10 IU/ml IL-2, plus 10 ug/ml peptide pools. On days 3 and 7, half of the culture medium was replaced with fresh IL-2-containing medium. After around 10 days of culture, CD4+ T cells were isolated by negative selection using the EasySep CD4+ T cell isolation kit. Ficoll-Paque Plus gradient centrifugation was used to isolate PBMCs from whole blood, and the isolated PBMCs were then either used fresh or cryopreserved at -140C. Culture conditions were generally each tested in triplicate wells.

Receptor amplification or capture employed PCR. DNA from cultured CD4+ T cells was subjected to TCR sequencing with the Oncomine TCR Beta short-read assay at the Johns Hopkins FTIC core. The QIAamp micro DNA kit was used to extract genomic DNA from the cultured CD4+ T cells. The Oncomine TCR Beta libraries from cultured CD4+ T cells were pooled using unique dual indexes and then sequenced on an Illumina iSeq 100. In the authors' own workflow: Non-productive sequences were removed, and CDR3s not starting with C, not ending with F or W, or shorter than 7 amino acids were discarded. Antigen-specific clonotypes were identified with the MANAFEST web application by comparing peptide-stimulated wells with reference and other culture wells. For a clone to be called positive, the clone needed an FDR below 0.05, an odds ratio above 5, and a productive frequency above 0.1% in at least two of three replicate wells. Clonotypes that were significantly expanded in both SARS-CoV-2 spike wells and at least one common cold coronavirus spike condition were defined as cross-reactive. Similarity between CDR3 sequences was evaluated in R version 3.6.1 using Levenshtein distances (stringdist) and unrooted phylogenetic trees (ape). Using fastp trimming at Q25 and MiXCR clonotype assembly, TCRdb reanalyzed the public sequencing data and kept in-frame beta chains. Each entry merges the rows of one CDR3 protein and shows their most common DNA and genes. The V and J calls here are based on TCRdb, not the publication. The sample table records approximately 20,000 distinct CDR3 sequences; about 52% of these occur just once. The top ten hold approximately 4.6% of the sample.

Here is what the overall study found, with its caveats: Although the median number of SARS-CoV-2-reactive clonotypes went up from 20 to 25 after infection to around 39 after vaccination, the increase was not significant. Nearly all vaccine-specific clones in convalescent patients (304 of 307) were mono-reactive for SARS-CoV-2 spike rather than cross-reactive with common cold coronaviruses. Among the post-vaccine SARS-CoV-2-reactive clones in convalescent patients, a median approximately 90% showed up only after vaccination, which suggests vaccine-specific priming. The study included relatively few convalescent patients and did not analyze early timepoints after natural infection.

The V end loses 3 bases and the J end loses 1 base, and a stretch of 16 bases separates them. The germline V gene yields SGHTA for CDR1 and FQGNSA for CDR2. The CDR3 runs 16 amino acids, cysteine and phenylalanine included. The only DNA kept is the CDR3, 48 bases in frame from the first base. To note about this clonotype: It lacks a known antigen. Base qualities were left out, and no much larger clone turns up one base away.

Sequences were obtained from CD4+ T cells from blood, cultured in vitro. This sequence originates from a human donor who had recovered from COVID-19. The chain is assembled from TRBV7-2 and TRBJ2-7; the D segment cannot be called with confidence. The DNA sequence follows: TGTGCCAGCAGCTTCCTCAGTCGCCTGGCTTCCTACGAGCAGTACTTC. It translates to CASSFLSRLASYEQYF.